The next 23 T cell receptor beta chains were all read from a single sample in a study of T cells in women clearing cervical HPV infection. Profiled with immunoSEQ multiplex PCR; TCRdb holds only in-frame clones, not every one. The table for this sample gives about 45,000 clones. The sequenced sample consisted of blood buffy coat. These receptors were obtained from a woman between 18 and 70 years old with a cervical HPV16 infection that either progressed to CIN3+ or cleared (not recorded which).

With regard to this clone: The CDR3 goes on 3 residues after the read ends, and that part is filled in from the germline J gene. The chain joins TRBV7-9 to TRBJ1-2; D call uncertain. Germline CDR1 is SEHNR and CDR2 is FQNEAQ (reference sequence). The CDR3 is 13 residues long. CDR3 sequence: CASSHDYTDTYTF. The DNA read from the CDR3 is TGTGCCAGCAGCCACGACTACACAGATACC.

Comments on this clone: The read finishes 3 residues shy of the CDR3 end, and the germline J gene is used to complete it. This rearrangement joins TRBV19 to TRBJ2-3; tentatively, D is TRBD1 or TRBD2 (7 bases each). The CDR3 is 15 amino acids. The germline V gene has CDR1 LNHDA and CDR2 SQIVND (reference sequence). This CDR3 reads CASSSRGRGQETQYF. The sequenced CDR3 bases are TGTGCCAGTAGTTCCAGGGGGAGGGGACAAGAGACG. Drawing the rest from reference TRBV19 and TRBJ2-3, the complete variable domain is DGGITQSPKYLFRKEGQNVTLSCEQNLNHDAMYWYRQDPGQGLRLIYYSQIVNDFQKGDIAEGYSVSREKKESFPLTVTSAQKNPTAFYLCASSSRGRGQETQYFGPGTRLTVL.

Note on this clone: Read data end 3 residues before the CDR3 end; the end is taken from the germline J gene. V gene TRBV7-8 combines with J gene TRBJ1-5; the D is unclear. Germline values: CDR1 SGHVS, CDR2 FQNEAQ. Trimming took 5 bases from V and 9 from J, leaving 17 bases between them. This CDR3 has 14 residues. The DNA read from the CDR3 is TGTGCCAGCAGCCCAACCGAGGGCCCGTCGCCC. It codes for CASSPTEGPSP. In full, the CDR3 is CASSPTEGPSPQHF.

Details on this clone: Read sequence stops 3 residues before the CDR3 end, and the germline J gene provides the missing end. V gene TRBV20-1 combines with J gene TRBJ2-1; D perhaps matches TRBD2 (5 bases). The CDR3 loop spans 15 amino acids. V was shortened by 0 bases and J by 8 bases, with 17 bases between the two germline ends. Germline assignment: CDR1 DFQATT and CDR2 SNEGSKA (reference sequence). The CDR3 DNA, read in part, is TGCAGTGCTAGAGATCCTCGAGGGCTGGGCGATGAG. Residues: CSARDPRGLGDE. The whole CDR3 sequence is CSARDPRGLGDEQFF.

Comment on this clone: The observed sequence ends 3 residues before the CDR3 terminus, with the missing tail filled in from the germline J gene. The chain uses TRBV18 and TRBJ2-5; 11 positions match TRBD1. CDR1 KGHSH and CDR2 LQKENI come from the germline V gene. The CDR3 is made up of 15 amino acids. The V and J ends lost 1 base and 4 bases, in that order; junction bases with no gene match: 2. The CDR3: CASSPLGTGGETQYF. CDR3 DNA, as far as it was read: TGTGCCAGCTCACCACTCGGGACAGGGGGAGAGACC.

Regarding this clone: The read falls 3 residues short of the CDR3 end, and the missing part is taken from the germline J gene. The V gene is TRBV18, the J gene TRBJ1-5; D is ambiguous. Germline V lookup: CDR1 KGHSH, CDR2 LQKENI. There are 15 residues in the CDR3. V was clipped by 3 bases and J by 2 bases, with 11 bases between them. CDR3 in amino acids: CASSPPDLRNQPQHF. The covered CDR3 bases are TGTGCCAGCTCACCTCCCGACTTACGCAATCAGCCC.

The sequenced CDR3 bases are TGTGCCACCAGCAGAGATGGGCGGGAGATGAATGAG. Protein: CATSRDGREMNE. The entire CDR3 protein is CATSRDGREMNEQFF. The chain has TRBV15 and TRBJ2-1; 7 bases are a match to TRBD2. The CDR3 end is not reached by the read, which stops 3 residues before it; the germline J gene fills it in. Germline V gene lookup returns CDR1 LNHNV and CDR2 YYDKDF (reference sequence). The CDR3 is 15 residues long. Trimming removed 0 bases from V and 7 bases from J; junction bases left unmatched: 6.

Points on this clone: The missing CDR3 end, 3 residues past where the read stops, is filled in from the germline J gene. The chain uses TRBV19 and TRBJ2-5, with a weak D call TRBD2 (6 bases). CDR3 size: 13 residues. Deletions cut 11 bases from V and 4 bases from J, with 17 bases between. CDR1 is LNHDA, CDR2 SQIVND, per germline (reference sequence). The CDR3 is CASGGYNGETQYF. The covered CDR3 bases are TGTGCCTCCGGGGGATACAATGGAGAGACC.

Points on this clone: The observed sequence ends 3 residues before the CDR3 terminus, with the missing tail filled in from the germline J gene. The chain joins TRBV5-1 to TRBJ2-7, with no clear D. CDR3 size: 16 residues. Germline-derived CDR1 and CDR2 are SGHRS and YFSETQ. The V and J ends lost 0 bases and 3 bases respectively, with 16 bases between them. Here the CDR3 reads CASSLAPIASGYEQYF. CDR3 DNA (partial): TGCGCCAGCAGCTTGGCCCCTATAGCTTCGGGCTACGAG. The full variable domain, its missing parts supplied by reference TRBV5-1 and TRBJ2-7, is KAGVTQTPRYLIKTRGQQVTLSCSPISGHRSVSWYQQTPGQGLQFLFEYFSETQRNKGNFPGRFSGRQFSNSRSEMNVSTLELGDSALYLCASSLAPIASGYEQYFGPGTRLTVT.

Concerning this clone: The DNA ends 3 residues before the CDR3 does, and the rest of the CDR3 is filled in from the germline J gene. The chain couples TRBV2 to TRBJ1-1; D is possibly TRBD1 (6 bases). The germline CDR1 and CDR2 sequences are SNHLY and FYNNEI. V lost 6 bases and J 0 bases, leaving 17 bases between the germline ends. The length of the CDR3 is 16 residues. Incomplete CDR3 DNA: TGTGCCAGCAGGGGGGGGCAACGGCTCATGAACACTGAA. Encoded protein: CASRGGQRLMNTE. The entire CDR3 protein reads CASRGGQRLMNTEAFF.

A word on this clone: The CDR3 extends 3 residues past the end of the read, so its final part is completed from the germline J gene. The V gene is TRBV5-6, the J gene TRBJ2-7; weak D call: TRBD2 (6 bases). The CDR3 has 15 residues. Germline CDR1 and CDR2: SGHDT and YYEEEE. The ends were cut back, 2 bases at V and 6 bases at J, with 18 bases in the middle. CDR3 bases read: TGTGCCAGCAGCTTAGGAGTGGGGGGATATAGCGAG. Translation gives CASSLGVGGYSE. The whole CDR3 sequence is CASSLGVGGYSEQYF.

The CDR3 is CSAATGSSYEQYF. The sequenced CDR3 bases are TGCAGTGCTGCGACAGGGAGCTCCTACGAG. The rearrangement joins TRBV20-1 to TRBJ2-7, with 7 positions matching TRBD1. The read terminates 3 residues before the CDR3 end, so the remaining end is supplied by the germline J gene. This CDR3 is 13 amino acids long. The germline CDR1 and CDR2 sequences are DFQATT and SNEGSKA (reference sequence). V shed 5 bases, J shed 0 bases, and the junction held 4 bases outside the gene matches.

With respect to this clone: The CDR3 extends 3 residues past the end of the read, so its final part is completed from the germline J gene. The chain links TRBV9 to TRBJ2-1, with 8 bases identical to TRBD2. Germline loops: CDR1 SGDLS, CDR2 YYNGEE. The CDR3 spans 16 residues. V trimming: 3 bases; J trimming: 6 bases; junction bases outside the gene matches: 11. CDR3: CASSEPTSGASNEQFF. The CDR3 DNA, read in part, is TGTGCCAGCAGCGAACCTACTAGCGGCGCTAGCAATGAG.

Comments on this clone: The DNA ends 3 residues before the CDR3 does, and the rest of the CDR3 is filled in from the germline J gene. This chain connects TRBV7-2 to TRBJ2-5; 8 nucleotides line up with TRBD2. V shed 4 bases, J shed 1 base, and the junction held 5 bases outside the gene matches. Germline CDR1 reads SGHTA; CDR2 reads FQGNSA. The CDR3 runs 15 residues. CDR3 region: CASSSGGAVQETQYF. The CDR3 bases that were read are TGTGCCAGCAGCTCCGGGGGGGCAGTCCAAGAGACC.

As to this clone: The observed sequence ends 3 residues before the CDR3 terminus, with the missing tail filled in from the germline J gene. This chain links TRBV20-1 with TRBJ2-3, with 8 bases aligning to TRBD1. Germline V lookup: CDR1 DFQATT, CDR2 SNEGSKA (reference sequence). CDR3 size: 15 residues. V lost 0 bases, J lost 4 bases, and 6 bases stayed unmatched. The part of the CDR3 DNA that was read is TGCAGTGCTAGAGATCCTCTGACAGGGGCAGATACG. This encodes CSARDPLTGADT. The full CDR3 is CSARDPLTGADTQYF.

The sequenced part of the CDR3 DNA is TGCAGTGCCTCCCTACCGCTAGCGGGGGGAGGGGACGAG. Translating gives CSASLPLAGGGDE. The whole CDR3 sequence reads CSASLPLAGGGDEQYF. This rearrangement joins TRBV20-1 to TRBJ2-7; 11 positions match TRBD2. The read comes to an end 3 residues before the CDR3 does, leaving the germline J gene to fill in the end. V dropped 6 bases and J dropped 5; count of bases not matched to a gene: 15. The germline V gene has CDR1 DFQATT and CDR2 SNEGSKA (reference sequence). The length of the CDR3 is 16 residues.

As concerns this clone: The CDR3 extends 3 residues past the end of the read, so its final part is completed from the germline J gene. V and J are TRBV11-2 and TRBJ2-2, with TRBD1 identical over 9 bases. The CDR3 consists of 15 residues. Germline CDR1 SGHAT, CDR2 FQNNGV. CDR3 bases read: TGTGCCACCTCCGGTATTGGACAGGGGAATGAAAAG. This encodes CATSGIGQGNEK. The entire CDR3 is CATSGIGQGNEKLFF.

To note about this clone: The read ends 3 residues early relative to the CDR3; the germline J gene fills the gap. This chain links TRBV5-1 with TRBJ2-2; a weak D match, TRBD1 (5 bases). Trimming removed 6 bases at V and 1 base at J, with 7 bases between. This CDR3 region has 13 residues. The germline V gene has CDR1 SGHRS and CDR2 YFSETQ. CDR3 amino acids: CASKGENTGELFF. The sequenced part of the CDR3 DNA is TGCGCCAGCAAAGGGGAGAACACCGGGGAG. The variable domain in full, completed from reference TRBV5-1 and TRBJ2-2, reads KAGVTQTPRYLIKTRGQQVTLSCSPISGHRSVSWYQQTPGQGLQFLFEYFSETQRNKGNFPGRFSGRQFSNSRSEMNVSTLELGDSALYLCASKGENTGELFFGEGSRLTVL.

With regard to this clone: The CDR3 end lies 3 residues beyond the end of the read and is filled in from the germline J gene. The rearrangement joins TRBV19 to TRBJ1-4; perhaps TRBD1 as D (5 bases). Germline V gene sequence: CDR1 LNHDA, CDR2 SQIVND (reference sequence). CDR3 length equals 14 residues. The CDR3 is CASSRGAGVNVLFF. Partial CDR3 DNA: TGTGCCAGTAGTAGGGGCGCTGGGGTCAACGTA.

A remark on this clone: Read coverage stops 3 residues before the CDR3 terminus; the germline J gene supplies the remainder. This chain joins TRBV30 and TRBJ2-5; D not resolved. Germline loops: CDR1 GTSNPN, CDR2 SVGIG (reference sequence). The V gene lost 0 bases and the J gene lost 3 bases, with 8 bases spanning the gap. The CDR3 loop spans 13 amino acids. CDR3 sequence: CAWSVGSKETQYF. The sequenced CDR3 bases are TGTGCCTGGAGTGTAGGCAGTAAAGAGACC. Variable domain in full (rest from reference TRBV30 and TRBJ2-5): SQTIHQWPATLVQPVGSPLSLECTVEGTSNPNLYWYRQAAGRGLQLLFYSVGIGQISSEVPQNLSASRPQDRQFILSSKKLLLSDSGFYLCAWSVGSKETQYFGPGTRLLVL.

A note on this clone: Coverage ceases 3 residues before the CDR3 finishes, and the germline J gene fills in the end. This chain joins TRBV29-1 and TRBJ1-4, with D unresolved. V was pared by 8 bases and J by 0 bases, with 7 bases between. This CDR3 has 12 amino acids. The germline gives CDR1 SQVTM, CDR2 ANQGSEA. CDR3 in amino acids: CSYSATNEKLFF. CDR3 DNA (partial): TGCAGCTACAGTGCAACTAATGAAAAA.

CDR3 DNA (partial): TGCAGTGCTAGAGATCTAGGTCAGAATGAG. It specifies CSARDLGQNE. The full CDR3 protein is CSARDLGQNEQFF. The V call is TRBV20-1, the J call TRBJ2-1; D is undetermined. The read gets to within 3 residues of the CDR3 end, and the germline J gene fills in the rest. From germline, CDR1 is DFQATT and CDR2 SNEGSKA (reference sequence). This CDR3 is 13 amino acids long. Trimming took 0 bases from V and 7 from J, leaving 10 bases between them.

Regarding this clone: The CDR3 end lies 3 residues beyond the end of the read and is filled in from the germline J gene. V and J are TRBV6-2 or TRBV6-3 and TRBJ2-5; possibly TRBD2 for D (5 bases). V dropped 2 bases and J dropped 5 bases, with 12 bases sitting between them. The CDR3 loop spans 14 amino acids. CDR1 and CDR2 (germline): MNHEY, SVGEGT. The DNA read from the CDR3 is TGTGCCAGCAGTTACCCCATCCGCGGGGAGACC. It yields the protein CASSYPIRGET. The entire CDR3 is CASSYPIRGETQYF.